This TCR beta chain appears in the sequencing data of a study of blood T cells in healthy people across ages (dated by TCRdb to about 2015). Describing the broader study: In model experiments, template switching captured roughly one uniquely barcoded TCR beta cDNA molecule for every two T cells. Age-related changes in TCR beta repertoire diversity were measured in the study by deep sequencing normalized with unique cDNA molecular identifiers. The donors were split into four age groups: young (average 16 years), middle-aged (roughly 42), aged (more than 60) and long-lived (approximately 80). To avoid experimental bias, donors of different ages were spread randomly across the sequencing lanes. Using the same blood draw, the study looked at two additional independent replicas of 1 million unique cDNA reads for two donors, one aged 18 to 29 and the other aged 80 or older. Overall results and qualifications from the work: There was a strong correlation between observed TCR beta diversity and the percentage of naive T cells measured by flow cytometry. Compared with the aged group, the long-lived group had more naive CD4+ T cells, fewer expanded clones and increased TCR diversity, a pattern suggesting age selection. As age increased, observed TCR beta diversity per million T cells dropped in a roughly linear way, and a significant reduction was already evident by age 40. Estimates of total diversity based on one million sequenced T cells were considered lower bounds and underestimates. Since profiling was done on bulk unsorted PBMCs, naive and antigen-experienced compartments could not be conclusively compared. Because the CMV infection status of the donors was unknown, age-related changes in expanded clonotypes may potentially have been confounded.

Library generation was performed with 5' RACE. The listed sequencing device is Illumina HiSeq 2500. The second PCR ran for roughly 7 to 11 cycles and used a J-beta primer mix along with a sample-barcoded 5' primer. Each TCR beta cDNA molecule received a unique molecular identifier from a template-switch 5' adaptor carrying 12 random nucleotides. At least 2.5 million CDR3-containing paired-end reads were obtained from each sample. The Mint cDNA synthesis kit, primed by a TRBC-specific oligonucleotide, was used to synthesize first-strand cDNA from all RNA. Following uracil-DNA glycosylase treatment, all cDNA underwent a first 18-cycle PCR with the universal primers M1SS and BC2_uni_R. Processing in the source paper ran as follows. For normalization, 1 million high-quality reads were randomly selected from each sample, with every read carrying a distinct molecular identifier. Instead of being binned into consensus sequences, reads with shared molecular identifiers were discarded. CDR3 identification, clonotype clustering and error correction used MiTCR with a Q25 quality threshold and the strictest error-elimination algorithm. A nonparametric unseen species model with Euler transformation was used to estimate a lower bound on total TCR beta diversity. Through fastp at Q25 and MiXCR, TCRdb rebuilt clones from the public reads, retaining in-frame beta chains. Records with the same CDR3 protein are collapsed into one entry carrying the most frequent genes and DNA. The V and J calls reflect TCRdb's pipeline rather than the authors' work. This sample comprises around 1.5 million distinct CDR3 sequences, about 35% of them detected only once. The top ten clones comprise about 11% of the sample.

This clonotype turned up a few times. Its antigen is currently not known. No base quality values were provided; no much bigger clone lies one nucleotide off. The germline V gene gives CDR1 as ENHRY and CDR2 as SYGVKD. V loses 2 bases of germline sequence and J loses 11 bases, and the interval between the two ends is 15 bases. From its cysteine to its phenylalanine, the CDR3 spans 13 amino acids. Only CDR3 DNA remains: 39 bases, in frame from the first base. Donors were around 37 systemically healthy Caucasian individuals from Russia aged roughly 6 to 90 years. Each donor gave ten milliliters of peripheral blood, collected into EDTA-treated Vacutainer tubes. Ficoll-Paque density-gradient centrifugation was used to isolate PBMCs, with at least 6.5 million per sample. Trizol reagent was used to extract total RNA from the PBMCs, yielding at least 5 micrograms per sample. Naive CD45RAhigh/CD27high T cell percentages were measured by flow cytometry on a PBMC aliquot from every donor.

Source material: blood. The clonotype comes from a woman in her twenties or thirties in good health. The chain employs TRBV10-3 and TRBJ1-1, with a tentative D gene TRBD1 over 5 matching bases. CDR3 protein: CAISEIEGYSAFF. The sequenced DNA: TGTGCCATCAGTGAGATAGAGGGGTACAGCGCTTTCTTT.